This T cell receptor beta chain was observed in a study of shared clonotypes between healthy human individuals. Overall study results and limits: Memory subsets generally showed smaller estimated richness than naive subsets did. With several donors compared, 5% to 5.5% of naive CD4 clonotypes were shared.

Germline lookup yields CDR1 LGHNA and CDR2 YNFKEQ. The CDR3 runs 16 residues. V lost 0 bases and J lost 0, with 9 bases in between. The protocol was immunoSEQ multiplex PCR, while the TCRdb copy is restricted to in-frame clones and leaves out a portion. This sample has 2,500,000 or so clones; approximately 94% occur once, and the top ten carry over 0.12%. Comments on this clone: Its target is not known.

The V gene is TRBV4-2, the J gene TRBJ1-3; D not certain. The clonotype comes from a man aged 18 to 35 in good health. Input material: naive CD4+ T cells sorted from blood. Subset described: CD45RA+ positively selected. In nucleotides, the CDR3 is TGTGCCAGCAGCCAAGATCAACGGAGCTCTGGAAACACCATATATTTT. Residues: CASSQDQRSSGNTIYF.